The T cell receptor beta chain described here comes from a study of cytotoxic CD8 clonotypes in ibrutinib-treated CLL. The wider study: Patients attained about 25 partial and 2 complete responses; at median about 74 months, around 15 remained remitted while roughly 12 progressed. Study results and limitations: The clonality went up when patients responded to ibrutinib and dropped back toward baseline at progression. Stable or contracted on treatment, public clonotypes were also uncommon.

The germline V gene encodes CDR1 MNHEY and CDR2 SMNVEV (reference sequence). Trimming left V 0 bases short and J 8 bases short, with 11 bases between. The CDR3 totals 14 residues. TCRdb's table, derived via immunoSEQ multiplex PCR, lists solely in-frame clones and lacks some. The table records approximately 15,000 clones, roughly 67% of them present only once. This clone was observed a few times. Its target is unknown. The chain uses TRBV27 and TRBJ1-3, with D perhaps matching TRBD1 (5 bases). The material was PBMCs, obtained before ibrutinib treatment. This clonotype was sampled from a human donor with chronic lymphocytic leukemia. CDR3 in amino acids: CASSLSSGLDTIYF. DNA for the CDR3: TGTGCCAGCAGTTTATCGTCAGGGCTGGACACCATATATTTT.